This T cell receptor beta chain appears in the sequencing data of a study of PD-1 blockade in mismatch repair-deficient tumors. Notes on this clone: No antigen is known for it.

The table came from immunoSEQ multiplex PCR; TCRdb's copy has only in-frame clones and leaves some out. The data show over 14,000 clones, with around 80% seen just once and about a fifth held by the top ten. Indicated time point: approximately 10-day in vitro stimulation with candidate neoantigen peptide 4. The study, taken as a whole, reports: After pembrolizumab, tumor-resident clones rose rapidly, then generally contracted before radiologic responses.

The receptor was isolated from an adult with mismatch repair-deficient cancer. The sequences come from cells cultured in vitro, collected from a patient treated with pembrolizumab.

Here the CDR3 reads CASSPTGRKGYTF. The CDR3 DNA reads TGTGCCAGCAGTCCGACAGGGCGTAAAGGCTACACCTTC. The V and J genes are TRBV28 and TRBJ1-2, with 7 bases matching TRBD1. The CDR3 loop spans 13 amino acids. The V gene end was trimmed by 5 bases and the J gene end by 8 bases; junction bases not matched to a gene: 8. Germline-derived CDR1 and CDR2 are MDHEN and SYDVKM.